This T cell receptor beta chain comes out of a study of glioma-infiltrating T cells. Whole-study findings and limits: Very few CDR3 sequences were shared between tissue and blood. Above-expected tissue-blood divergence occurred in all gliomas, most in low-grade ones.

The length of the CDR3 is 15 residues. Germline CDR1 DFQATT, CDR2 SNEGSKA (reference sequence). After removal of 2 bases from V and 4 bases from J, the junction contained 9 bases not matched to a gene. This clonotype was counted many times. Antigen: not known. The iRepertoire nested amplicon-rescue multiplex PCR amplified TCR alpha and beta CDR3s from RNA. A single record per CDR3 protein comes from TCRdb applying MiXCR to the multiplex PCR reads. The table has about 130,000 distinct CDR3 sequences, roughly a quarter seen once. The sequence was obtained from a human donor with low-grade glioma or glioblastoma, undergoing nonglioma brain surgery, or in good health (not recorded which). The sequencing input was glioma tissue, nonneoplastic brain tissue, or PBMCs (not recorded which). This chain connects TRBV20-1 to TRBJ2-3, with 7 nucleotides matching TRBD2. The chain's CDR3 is CSARWPGGPADTQYF. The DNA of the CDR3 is TGCAGTGCTAGATGGCCGGGGGGTCCCGCAGATACGCAGTATTTT.